A selection of T cell receptor beta chains follows, all from one sample in a study of human T cells and chemical hapten exposure. TCRdb recomputed calls from the RACE reads with MiXCR, one row per CDR3 protein. The top ten hold 8% to 10% of the sample, which has approximately 57,000 distinct CDR3 sequences, roughly a tenth seen once. This specimen was whole blood, taken in connection with sensitization to the hapten diphenylcyclopropenone (DPC). These receptors all come from a man between 35 and 55 years old with alopecia areata. Some clones in this sample may be carry-over from other donors' samples. CDR3s include the opening cysteine and the closing phenylalanine or tryptophan. The D gene is left open where the match is weak. Only part of the rows carry a size: once, few, many, or a class if the clone is expanded.

j_call	clone_size	d_call	v_call	cdr3_nt	cdr3_aa
TRBJ2-3	many	TRBD1	TRBV20-1	TGCAGTGCTGTACCCGGACAGGGCTTCACAGATACGCAGTATTTT	CSAVPGQGFTDTQYF
TRBJ2-2	many	TRBD1	TRBV18	TGTGCCAGCTCGCGACAGGGGCTGAACACCGGGGAGCTGTTTTTT	CASSRQGLNTGELFF
TRBJ2-4	.	TRBD1	TRBV4-3	TGCGCCTCTCGGACAGGGGGAGCCAAAAACATTCAGTACTTC	CASRTGGAKNIQYF
TRBJ2-1	.	.	TRBV11-2	TGTGCCAGCAGCCTACAGTGGTTTAATGAGCAGTTCTTC	CASSLQWFNEQFF
TRBJ2-3	.	.	TRBV29-1	TGCAGCGTTGAGAGGCTAGCAGATACGCAGTATTTT	CSVERLADTQYF
TRBJ2-2	.	TRBD1	TRBV28	TGTGCCAGCAGCACCGTTGACAGGGCTGTTAGGAACGGGGAGCTGTTTTTT	CASSTVDRAVRNGELFF
TRBJ2-2	few	.	TRBV7-6	TGTGCCAGCAGCCAGCCCCCTGGGGAGCTGTTTTTT	CASSQPPGELFF
TRBJ2-7	few	.	TRBV4-3	TGCGCCAGCAGCCAAGACGGGACTCCCGATTACGAGCAGTACTTC	CASSQDGTPDYEQYF
TRBJ2-7	few	TRBD1	TRBV10-3	TGTGCCATCAGGGGGGACAGGGCTACTACCTACGAGCAGTACTTC	CAIRGDRATTYEQYF
TRBJ2-1	.	TRBD1	TRBV5-1	TGCGCCAGCAGCTTGTCATCCCCAGGGGGCGGGAATGAGCAGTTCTTC	CASSLSSPGGGNEQFF